Listed below are T cell receptor beta chains from one sample, sequenced in a study of blood T cells in healthy people across ages. TCRdb reanalysed the 5' RACE reads using MiXCR and keeps one entry per CDR3 protein. Among 790,000 or so distinct CDR3 sequences listed, roughly 56% were seen once. The sequencing sample was made of blood. All receptors derive from a man aged 35 to 55 in good health. The conserved cysteine and the conserved F or W are not part of the CDR3 here.

v_call	j_call	cdr3_aa
TRBV2	TRBJ1-2	ASRPGQPPYGYT
TRBV18	TRBJ2-5	ASSPLPQTTGETQY
TRBV30	TRBJ2-5	AWSVLAGKAFQETQY
TRBV7-3	TRBJ2-7	ASSLTSGGDVRY
TRBV29-1	TRBJ1-1	SVEKGTGGTEAF
TRBV20-1	TRBJ1-2	SARGQGANYGYT
TRBV27	TRBJ2-3	AGRLRRGLNQDTQY
TRBV4-3	TRBJ2-3	ASSGSGGPDTQY
TRBV20-1	TRBJ1-5	SASRDSSSSNQPQH
TRBV29-1	TRBJ2-7	SVAGQGATSGREQY
TRBV7-2	TRBJ1-5	ASSLDWSDQPQH
TRBV3-1	TRBJ2-7	ASSQALAGEQY
TRBV7-8	TRBJ2-5	ASSLDGTQY
TRBV20-1	TRBJ2-3	SARDTFRRTGGDTQY
TRBV29-1	TRBJ1-1	SVKRDSSHTEAF
TRBV29-1	NA	SVEGGLGKGTQY
TRBV7-2	TRBJ1-1	ASSLLGGAPGPNTEAF
TRBV4-2	TRBJ2-6	ASSQEASGANVLT
TRBV7-2	TRBJ2-1	ASTTSGAAYNEQF
TRBV29-1	TRBJ2-1	SVELAGDNEQF
TRBV15	TRBJ2-4	ATSRDRRDSKNIQY
TRBV6-2/TRBV6-3	TRBJ2-3	ASSYSMVRASLDTDTQY
TRBV7-8	TRBJ2-3	ASSSLRVGGTDTQY
TRBV28	TRBJ1-5	ASSFGTVHQPQH
TRBV20-1	TRBJ2-3	SATRARFTDTQY
TRBV29-1	TRBJ2-7	SVVGQAYEQY
TRBV27	TRBJ1-2	ASRKQGPRTYGYT
TRBV18	TRBJ1-1	ASSDTGSTEAF
TRBV20-1	TRBJ2-7	SARVRGGNYEQY
TRBV29-1	TRBJ2-3	SVSIGGAGTDTQY
TRBV2	TRBJ1-5	ASSGTSGSNQPQH
TRBV7-9	TRBJ2-1	ASSIQGMNEQF
TRBV7-2	TRBJ2-7	ASSDRARTYEQY
TRBV10-3	TRBJ2-3	AITPGGSSTDTQY
TRBV7-9	TRBJ1-5	ASSSTGQGTQYSNQPQH
TRBV7-9	TRBJ2-5	ASSLEGTGHQTQY
TRBV12-3/TRBV12-4	TRBJ2-1	ASSPEGASYNEQF
TRBV28	TRBJ2-1	ASSSTRLAGADEQF
TRBV20-1	NA	SAFDSQSPYEQY
TRBV7-9	TRBJ2-5	ASSASGQETQY
TRBV27	TRBJ1-1	ASKTGVGGAF
TRBV27	TRBJ1-1	ASSLGGADTEAF
TRBV7-2	TRBJ2-7	ASRRAGGRESYEQY
TRBV6-6	TRBJ1-4	ASSYSDGGSEKLF